This T cell receptor (beta chain) came from a study of cytomegalovirus exposure and HLA in healthy donors. The study, taken as a whole, reports: A prior analysis recorded that most TCR beta V segments were productive about 87% or about 30% of the time. An Asian-associated ancestry cluster reportedly showed fewer N-insertions than the roughly 670-donor mean in a later analysis. What was likely a sequencing artifact was a cluster of highly shared sequence variants.

On this clone itself: Its antigen is still unknown.

Amplification used 60 Vbeta primers and 13 Jbeta primers. As processed by the authors: Counted up in a later analysis, unique TCR beta chains came to roughly 80 million, with some 11 million shared. Some clones are missing from TCRdb's copy, which holds only in-frame ones; the method was immunoSEQ multiplex PCR. The V and J calls and clone size are taken from that table; D and trimming were inferred from the DNA. This table holds more than 90,000 clones, about 78% found once. The germline V gene has CDR1 SGHRS and CDR2 YFSETQ. This CDR3 spans 13 amino acids. Input material: PBMCs. The chain recombines TRBV5-1 with TRBJ2-5, with D uncertain. The J call is doubtful: the DNA matches TRBJ2-7 better. The clonotype comes from a woman between 40 and 50 years old in good health and CMV-seronegative. The CDR3 DNA reads as TGCGCCAGCAGCTTGAGGCAATACTACGAGCAGTACTTC. It encodes CASSLRQYYEQYF.